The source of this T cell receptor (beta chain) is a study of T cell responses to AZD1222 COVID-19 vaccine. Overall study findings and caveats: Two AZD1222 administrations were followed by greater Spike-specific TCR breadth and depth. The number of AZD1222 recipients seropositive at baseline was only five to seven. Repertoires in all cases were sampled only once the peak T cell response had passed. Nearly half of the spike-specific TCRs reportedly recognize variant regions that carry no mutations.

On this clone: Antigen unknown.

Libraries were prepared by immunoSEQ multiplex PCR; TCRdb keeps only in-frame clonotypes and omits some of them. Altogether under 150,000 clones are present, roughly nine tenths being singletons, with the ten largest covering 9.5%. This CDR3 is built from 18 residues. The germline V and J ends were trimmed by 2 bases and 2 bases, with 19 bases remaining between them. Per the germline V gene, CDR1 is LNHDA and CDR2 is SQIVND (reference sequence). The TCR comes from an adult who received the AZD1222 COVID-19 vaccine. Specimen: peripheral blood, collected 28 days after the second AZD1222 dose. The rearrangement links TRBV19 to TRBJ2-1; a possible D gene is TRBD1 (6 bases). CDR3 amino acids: CASSIPYPQGSAYNEQFF. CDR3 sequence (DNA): TGTGCCAGTAGTATACCCTACCCCCAGGGGAGCGCCTACAATGAGCAGTTCTTC. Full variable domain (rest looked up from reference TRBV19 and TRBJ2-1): DGGITQSPKYLFRKEGQNVTLSCEQNLNHDAMYWYRQDPGQGLRLIYYSQIVNDFQKGDIAEGYSVSREKKESFPLTVTSAQKNPTAFYLCASSIPYPQGSAYNEQFFGPGTRLTVL.